One T cell receptor beta chain is described in this entry. The antigen remains unidentified. This entry is derived from a study of shared clonotypes between healthy human individuals. Using immunoSEQ multiplex PCR, the repertoire was profiled, and TCRdb retains in-frame clones only, with some absent. The repertoire has fewer than 850,000 clones, around 72% of them found once; the top ten carry about 1.7%. Study observations and caveats: What naive subsets generally showed was a larger estimated richness than memory subsets showed.

The germline V gene has CDR1 MNHNS and CDR2 SASEGT. V lost 4 bases, J lost 8 bases, and 9 bases lay in between. The CDR3 covers 13 residues. This chain joins TRBV6-1 and TRBJ1-6; the D is unclear. The TCR comes from a woman younger than 45 in good health. The sequencing sample was made of memory CD4+ T cells sorted from blood. Subset described: CD45RA-negative fraction. The CDR3 here is CASSGQEDSPLHF. The CDR3 nucleotides read TGTGCCAGCAGTGGGCAGGAAGATTCACCCCTCCACTTT.